The 16 T cell receptor beta chains listed next were all sequenced from one sample in a study of blood T cell repertoires in COVID-19. Produced via immunoSEQ multiplex PCR; TCRdb's table is partial and in-frame only. The repertoire holds approximately 450,000 clones, with 87% as singletons. Sequencing was carried out using PBMCs or T cells enriched from blood (not recorded which). These receptors originate from a woman under 30 with acute COVID-19.

The rearrangement joins TRBV29-1 to TRBJ2-2, with no clear D. The CDR3 is 14 residues long. In germline, CDR1 is SQVTM, CDR2 ANQGSEA. The V gene lost 3 bases and the J gene lost 1 base, with 9 bases spanning the gap. The DNA for the CDR3 is TGCAGCGTTGATCTTACGGGGAACACCGGGGAGCTGTTTTTT. Protein sequence: CSVDLTGNTGELFF.

The rearrangement uses TRBV2 and TRBJ2-1, with TRBD2 matching 15 bases. The J segment lost 8 bases and the V segment lost 6 bases, leaving 11 bases of the junction unmatched. CDR1 is SNHLY, CDR2 FYNNEI, per germline. The CDR3 spans 17 residues. In nucleotides, the CDR3 is TGTGCCAGCAGCGCCGGACTAGCGGGGGGGCCTCGGGATGAGCAGTTCTTC. As protein: CASSAGLAGGPRDEQFF.

The chain joins TRBV7-8 to TRBJ1-2, with 9 bases matching TRBD1. The CDR3 covers 14 residues. Losses at the gene ends were 1 base for V and 8 bases for J; bases not matched to a gene: 5. CDR1 and CDR2 (germline): SGHVS, FQNEAQ. CDR3 bases: TGTGCCAGCAGCTTAGGGGACAGGGAATCGGGCTACACCTTC. Translation gives CASSLGDRESGYTF.

The chain recombines TRBV24-1 with TRBJ2-7, with 10 bases lining up with TRBD1. Germline V gene lookup returns CDR1 KGHDR and CDR2 SFDVKD. CDR3 length: 15 residues. The junction had 10 bases not matched to a gene; V was cut back by 7 bases and J by 5 bases. The CDR3 loop is CATSQGGTGAHEQYF. The CDR3 coding sequence is TGTGCCACCAGCCAGGGGGGGACAGGGGCCCACGAGCAGTACTTC.

V usage is TRBV10-1 and J usage is TRBJ1-1, with D perhaps TRBD1 (5 bases). Germline V gives CDR1 WNHNN, CDR2 SYGVQD (reference sequence). Trimming pared 4 bases from V and 8 bases from J, leaving 8 bases between. CDR3 size: 11 residues. Here the CDR3 reads CASSAGVEAFF. DNA for the CDR3: TGCGCCAGCAGTGCGGGGGTAGAAGCTTTCTTT.

This clone was seen once. The chain combines TRBV18 with TRBJ1-6; the match to TRBD1 covers 7 bases. The CDR3 covers 16 residues. J was trimmed by 6 bases and V by 3 bases; bases with no gene match: 8. CDR1 KGHSH and CDR2 LQKENI come from the germline V gene. This CDR3 is CASSPKGTAANSPLHF. The CDR3 DNA sequence: TGTGCCAGCTCACCCAAAGGGACAGCCGCTAATTCACCCCTCCACTTT.

In its sample, this clone was seen once. The chain recombines TRBV28 with TRBJ2-1, with 8 nucleotides matching TRBD2. The CDR3 is made up of 15 amino acids. The junction had 8 bases not matched to a gene; V was cut back by 4 bases and J by 6 bases. Germline V gene sequence: CDR1 MDHEN, CDR2 SYDVKM. CDR3 loop: CASSSHGLAVNEQFF. The CDR3 bases are TGTGCCAGCAGTTCCCACGGACTAGCTGTCAATGAGCAGTTCTTC.

V is TRBV5-4 and J is TRBJ2-1, with a tentative D call TRBD1 (7 bases). The CDR3 consists of 14 residues. Trimming stripped 4 bases from V and 7 bases from J, with 15 bases between. The germline V gene has CDR1 SGHNT and CDR2 YYREEE (reference sequence). The DNA of the CDR3 is TGTGCCAGCAGCGGCGGGACAGAGTATAATGAGCAGTTCTTC. Translated: CASSGGTEYNEQFF.

The V and J genes are TRBV19 and TRBJ2-3, with D maybe TRBD1 (6 bases). This CDR3 comprises 15 residues. Germline values: CDR1 LNHDA, CDR2 SQIVND (reference sequence). V was trimmed by 6 bases and J by 2 bases, leaving 15 bases between them. DNA for the CDR3: TGTGCCAGTAGGTACCGGGACACCAACACAGATACGCAGTATTTT. This encodes CASRYRDTNTDTQYF.

This chain joins TRBV27 and TRBJ1-5; D unresolved. In germline, CDR1 is MNHEY, CDR2 SMNVEV (reference sequence). Trimming cost V 5 bases and J 0 bases, with 23 bases left between them. The CDR3 length is 19 residues. CDR3 sequence (DNA): TGTGCCAGCAGTCAAGCCCCGGGGTCCCCATTTTATAGCAATCAGCCCCAGCATTTT. Residues: CASSQAPGSPFYSNQPQHF.

The CDR3 bases are TGTGCCAGCAGTTTATCCGGATCAGACGGGGACTACGAGCAGTACTTC. The encoded protein is CASSLSGSDGDYEQYF. The rearrangement uses TRBV28 and TRBJ2-7; tentative D call: TRBD2 (5 bases). Trimming removed 1 base at V and 3 bases at J, with 16 bases between. The germline V gene has CDR1 MDHEN and CDR2 SYDVKM. This CDR3 is built from 16 residues.

V is TRBV5-6 and J is TRBJ1-2; D ambiguous. Trimming left V 2 bases short and J 4 bases short, with 6 bases between. Germline CDR1 reads SGHDT; CDR2 reads YYEEEE. This CDR3 comprises 12 residues. The DNA of the CDR3 is TGTGCCAGCAGCTTACGGGGCTATGGCTACACCTTC. It encodes CASSLRGYGYTF.

The J gene is TRBJ1-2, the V gene TRBV11-2, with D unclear. Per germline, CDR1 SGHAT and CDR2 FQNNGV. This CDR3 has 13 amino acids. Trimming shortened V by 5 bases and J by 4 bases, and 11 bases separated the two germline ends. CDR3 sequence reads: CASSLGATYGYTF. The DNA of the CDR3 is TGTGCCAGCAGCCTCGGAGCCACCTATGGCTACACCTTC.

The chain recombines TRBV4-1 with TRBJ2-5, with 8 bases identical to TRBD2. The CDR3 runs 15 residues. Germline values: CDR1 MGHRA, CDR2 YSYEKL. V lost 4 bases to trimming and J lost 4 bases; unmatched junction nucleotides: 8. For the CDR3, the DNA is TGCGCCAGCAGCCCTACGCCCGGACTAGCAGAGACCCAGTACTTC. This encodes CASSPTPGLAETQYF.

This clone was counted a single time. V usage is TRBV12-3 or TRBV12-4 and J usage is TRBJ2-5; D remains ambiguous. Trimming stripped 2 bases from V and 5 bases from J, with 6 bases between. The CDR3 sequence is 12 residues long. The DNA for the CDR3 is TGTGCCAGCAGTTTAAATCTTGAGACCCAGTACTTC. The encoded protein is CASSLNLETQYF.

The chain is built from TRBV11-2 and TRBJ2-5, with 14 nucleotides matching TRBD2. After removal of 3 bases from V and 1 base from J, the junction contained 4 bases not matched to a gene. The CDR3 sequence is 17 residues long. Looked up from germline, CDR1 is SGHAT and CDR2 is FQNNGV. The CDR3 spells CASSFWGLAGAQETQYF. In nucleotides, the CDR3 is TGTGCCAGCAGCTTTTGGGGACTAGCGGGGGCCCAAGAGACCCAGTACTTC.